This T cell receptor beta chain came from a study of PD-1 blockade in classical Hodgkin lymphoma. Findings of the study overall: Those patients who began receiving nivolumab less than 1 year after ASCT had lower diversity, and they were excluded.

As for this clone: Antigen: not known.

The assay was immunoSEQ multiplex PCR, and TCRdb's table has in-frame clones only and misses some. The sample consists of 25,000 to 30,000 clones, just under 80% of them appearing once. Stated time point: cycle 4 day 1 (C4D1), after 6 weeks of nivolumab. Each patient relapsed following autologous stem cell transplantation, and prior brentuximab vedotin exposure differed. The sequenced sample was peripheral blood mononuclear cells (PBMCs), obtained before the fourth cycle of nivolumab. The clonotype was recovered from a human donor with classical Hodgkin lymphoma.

The chain's CDR3 is CATSRDRDGEKLFF. DNA of the CDR3: TGTGCCACCAGCAGAGACCGGGACGGAGAAAAACTGTTTTTT. J is TRBJ1-4 and V is TRBV15; a weak D match, TRBD1 (5 bases). Trimming cost V 0 bases and J 8 bases, with 10 bases left between them. Per germline, CDR1 LNHNV and CDR2 YYDKDF (reference sequence). The CDR3 totals 14 residues.